Detailed here is one T cell receptor (beta chain). Its cognate antigen is unknown. Germline assignment: CDR1 MGHRA and CDR2 YSYEKL. V lost 3 bases to trimming and J lost 7 bases, with 12 bases between them. The CDR3 contains 13 residues. Data came from immunoSEQ multiplex PCR; TCRdb stores just in-frame clones and leaves some out. The table lists approximately 120,000 clones, 88% of them singletons. The sample belongs to a study of T cell responses to AZD1222 COVID-19 vaccine. Findings of the study overall: Donors were largely white British and mainly female; clonal diversity was possibly underestimated. Unmutated variant regions reportedly attract nearly half of all spike-specific TCRs.

Sample: peripheral blood, taken on day 0 of MenACWY control vaccination. The chain links TRBV4-1 to TRBJ1-2; D not resolved. The clonotype originates from an adult in good health. The CDR3, as DNA: TGCGCCAGCAGCCAGATAACGTTAGCTGGCTACACCTTC. Protein sequence: CASSQITLAGYTF.